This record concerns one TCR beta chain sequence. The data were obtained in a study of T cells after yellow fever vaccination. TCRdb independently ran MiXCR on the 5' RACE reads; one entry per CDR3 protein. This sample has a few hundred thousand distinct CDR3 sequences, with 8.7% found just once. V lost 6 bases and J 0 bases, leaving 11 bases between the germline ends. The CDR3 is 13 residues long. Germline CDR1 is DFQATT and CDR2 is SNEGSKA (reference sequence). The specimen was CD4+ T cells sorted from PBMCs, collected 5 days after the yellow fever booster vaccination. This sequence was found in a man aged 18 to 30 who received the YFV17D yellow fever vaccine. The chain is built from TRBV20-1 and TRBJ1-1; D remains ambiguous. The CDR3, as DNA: TGCAGTGCCGTAAATCCCATGAACACTGAAGCTTTCTTT. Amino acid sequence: CSAVNPMNTEAFF.